A single sample is the source of the 8 T cell receptor beta chains below, sequenced in a study of post-analysis software for immune sequencing data. What these receptors recognize is not known. Unique molecular identifiers were carried by the TCR beta cDNA libraries. TCRdb independently ran MiXCR on the PCR reads; one entry per CDR3 protein. There are hundreds of thousands of distinct CDR3 sequences in the sample; approximately 59% occur only once, and approximately 10% lies in the top ten. Study-level results: Four or five TRBV segments occurring more often in patients than controls included TRBV5-6, TRBV5-1 and TRBV20-1.

The sample was blood. The receptors derive from a girl aged 2 to 10 with multiple sclerosis.

This clonotype showed up just once. The chain carries TRBV6-6 and TRBJ2-7; D unclear. V lost 4 bases and J lost 3, with 10 bases in between. Germline V gene sequence: CDR1 MNHNY, CDR2 SVGAGI (reference sequence). The CDR3 is 13 residues long. CDR3 protein: CASSWTRYYEQYF. CDR3 DNA sequence: TGTGCCAGCAGTTGGACCAGATACTACGAGCAGTACTTC.

This chain uses TRBV20-1 with TRBJ2-5; 7 nucleotides align to TRBD2. This CDR3 contains 14 residues. Trimming removed 4 bases from V and 2 bases from J; junction bases left unmatched: 7. Looked up from germline, CDR1 is DFQATT and CDR2 is SNEGSKA (reference sequence). This CDR3 is CSAKKAGLQETQYF. CDR3 bases: TGCAGTGCTAAGAAAGCGGGGCTTCAAGAGACCCAGTACTTC.

The rearrangement links TRBV6-6 to TRBJ2-3; 7 bases map to TRBD2. V lost 7 bases and J lost 9; bases outside the gene matches: 16. Per the germline V gene, CDR1 is MNHNY and CDR2 is SVGAGI (reference sequence). CDR3 length: 15 amino acids. The DNA of the CDR3 is TGTGCCAGCACCCCCTGGGGGGAGGGTCCTTGGACGCAGTATTTT. This codes for CASTPWGEGPWTQYF.

In this sample, this clonotype turned up a few times. V usage is TRBV29-1 and J usage is TRBJ2-4; 13 nucleotides agree with TRBD2. TRBJ2-7 matches the DNA end more closely, so the J call is doubtful. There are 18 residues in the CDR3. Germline V gives CDR1 SQVTM, CDR2 ANQGSEA. DNA of the CDR3: TGCAGCGTTGAAGACTCTCCGGGACTAGCGGGGCCGCCCTACGAGCAGTACTTC. As protein: CSVEDSPGLAGPPYEQYF.

The V call is TRBV5-1, the J call TRBJ2-3; 10 bases agree with TRBD2. CDR1 and CDR2 (germline): SGHRS, YFSETQ. Germline trimming cut 4 bases from V and 2 bases from J; bases unmatched to any gene: 7. This CDR3 is 16 amino acids long. The CDR3 sequence: CASSPTLAGITDTQYF. Written as DNA, the CDR3 is TGCGCCAGCAGCCCCACACTAGCGGGGATCACAGATACGCAGTATTTT.

The rearrangement links TRBV20-1 to TRBJ1-1; D ambiguous. Germline CDR1 DFQATT, CDR2 SNEGSKA (reference sequence). The V end was cut by 4 bases, the J end by 1 base, with 7 bases between. This CDR3 contains 12 residues. CDR3 protein: CSAKSGNTEAFF. For the CDR3, the DNA is TGCAGTGCTAAATCAGGGAACACTGAAGCTTTCTTT.

The V gene is TRBV11-1, the J gene TRBJ1-2; 8 nucleotides match TRBD1. The CDR3 spans 12 residues. Germline V lookup: CDR1 SGHAT, CDR2 FQDESV (reference sequence). The junction had 3 bases not matched to a gene; V was cut back by 5 bases and J by 7 bases. The CDR3: CASSPGQGGYTF. In DNA, the CDR3 is TGTGCCAGCAGCCCAGGACAGGGTGGCTACACCTTC.

The genes are TRBV6-1 and TRBJ1-1, with D possibly being TRBD1 (5 bases). Germline CDR1 and CDR2: MNHNS and SASEGT. CDR3 length equals 14 residues. Trimming shortened V by 8 bases and J by 5 bases, and 18 bases separated the two germline ends. The CDR3: CASVHPGLRTEAFF. CDR3 sequence (DNA): TGTGCCAGCGTTCACCCGGGACTTCGGACTGAAGCTTTCTTT.